This T cell receptor beta chain was sequenced in a study of beta chain features in type 1 diabetes (dated by TCRdb to 2016 to 2018). Background on the whole study: Mean age, gender distribution, total cell number and subset yield were not different between patients and healthy donors. A total of 107,917,701 sorted cells were examined across all samples, and RNA yield correlated strongly with the number of cells per subset. In the study, recently diagnosed type 1 diabetes patients and matched healthy donors were compared on the TCRB repertoires of their sorted circulating CD4+ T cell subsets. Naive and central memory subsets were obtained from all 30 or so donors, but regulatory and stem cell-like memory subsets were isolated from only 8 patients and roughly 8 healthy donors.

V is shortened by 4 bases, J by 2 bases, and the region joining them spans 12 bases. From the cysteine up to the phenylalanine, the CDR3 has a length of 15 residues. CDR3 DNA is the only sequence kept; it has 45 bases, read in frame from the first base. As encoded in the germline V gene, CDR1 is SGHDT while CDR2 is YYEEEE. Broader findings and caveats from the paper: Only small numbers of individuals were included in the HLA sub-analyses, which left unresolved whether HLA type had any influence on TCRB rearrangement. Because cDNA rather than genomic DNA was sequenced, highly expressing activated cells could have been over-represented, although no difference in activation and CD3 levels was found between groups. At VDJ recombination sites, type 1 diabetes patients had fewer insertions and more deleted nucleotides, which implies abnormalities in thymic rearrangement. A moderate but significant shortening of TCRB CDR3 length was observed in type 1 diabetes patients in all four CD4+ subsets. Naive, central memory and regulatory TCRB repertoires appeared to be more similar among patients than among healthy donors. Shorter templates might have been favored by PCR, but patient and control samples were amplified and corrected together, so both groups would have been affected equally by any skew.

This clone has a handful of counts. No cognate antigen has been identified for it. Base qualities are not recorded, but no much larger clone differs from it by a single base. The entire isolated RNA was reverse transcribed using the High Capacity cDNA Reverse Transcription Kit, and thus expressed TCRB transcripts were sequenced. Naive, central memory and regulatory T cell samples underwent deep immunoSEQ sequencing, averaging about 3.57 million total reads per sample. Sorted cells were lysed in RLT buffer, and RNA was extracted using DNase-treated RNeasy Micro or Mini kits according to cell number. To prevent cross-contamination, each cell subset was processed individually, whereas patient and healthy donor samples were processed jointly. Using the immunoSEQ multiplex PCR, TCRB sequences were amplified from cDNA into 87-bp fragments spanning the CDR3 region. Sequencing of the amplicons was done on the Illumina HiSeq platform. As for the original processing: Synthetic template baselines were used to correct PCR bias computationally, reads within Hamming distance 2 were collapsed together, and singletons that could not be merged were discarded. Reads were aligned against IMGT so that V, D and J genes, CDR3 length and insertions or deletions at six rearrangement sites could be assigned. Within each subset, clonotype counts were normalized to the number of sorted cells before true diversity and Gini coefficients were calculated with the tcR R package. The overlap coefficient, calculated on TCRB nucleotide sequences, was used to quantify repertoire sharing. TCRdb provides this immuneACCESS table in a form limited to in-frame rearrangements. Some clones are lacking; in checked studies, under half of them reflect an unresolved V gene, and why the rest are absent is not known. The DNA was the basis for D and trimming; V, J and clone size are from that table. The sample yields about 180,000 clones; around 8% were counted once. About 0.95% of the sample rests with the top ten.

From each donor, a single peripheral blood sample of roughly 0.11 L on average was drawn into heparinised tubes. Naive, central memory, regulatory and stem cell-like memory CD4+ T cells were sorted on a BD FACSAria II using a panel including CD45RO, CCR7, CD25, CD127, CD95 and CD27. All sorted populations exceeded 95% purity. PBMCs were isolated right away by Lymphoprep density gradient centrifugation and were stained directly, without culture. So that batch effects would be minimized, each experiment stained and sorted samples in pairs, pairing one healthy donor with one patient. This receptor was taken from a woman aged 40-49 years with type 1 diabetes. The rearranged chain carries TRBV5-6 and TRBJ2-2; a weak D assignment points to TRBD1 (5 bases agree). The sample consisted of central memory CD4+ T cells from blood. The CDR3 is CASSPQDTNTGELFF. The DNA is as follows: TGTGCCAGCAGCCCTCAGGACACTAACACCGGGGAGCTGTTTTTT. Where the CDR3 stops, the reference TRBV5-6 and TRBJ2-2 genes take over; the full variable domain is DAGVTQSPTHLIKTRGQQVTLRCSPKSGHDTVSWYQQALGQGPQFIFQYYEEEERQRGNFPDRFSGHQFPNYSSELNVNALLLGDSALYLCASSPQDTNTGELFFGEGSRLTVL.